This T cell receptor beta chain originates from a study of blood T cell repertoires in COVID-19. Turning to the study itself: COVID-19 samples from acute and convalescent phases originated in the United States, Italy and Spain.

The authors' processing: Nucleated cell number was recorded as an estimate derived from reference gene primer amplification. Produced via immunoSEQ multiplex PCR; TCRdb's table is partial and in-frame only. The DNA was the basis for D and trimming; V, J and clone size are from that table. The table includes roughly 99,000 clones, approximately 81% detected once. The CDR3 is 15 residues long. The ends were cut back, 7 bases at V and 3 bases at J, with 16 bases in the middle. The V gene's germline CDR1 is LNHDA and CDR2 SQIVND (reference sequence). The clonotype comes from a woman of 80 years or more with acute or convalescent COVID-19. The sequenced material came from peripheral blood. This rearrangement joins TRBV19 to TRBJ2-4, with D possibly TRBD1 on 6 matching bases. The DNA for the CDR3 is TGTGCCAGTATGGAAACAGGGATTTTCAAAAACATTCAGTACTTC. It is translated as CASMETGIFKNIQYF.